Below, 8 T cell receptor beta chains from the same sample are listed, as sequenced in a study of CD8 T cells in ankylosing spondylitis. Study-wide findings and caveats: What seemed typical of ankylosing spondylitis blood was a TCR beta motif built from about eight highly homologous variants.

No cognate antigen is known for these TCRs. TCRdb redid the calling of the 5' RACE reads with MiXCR, one entry per CDR3 protein. The sample gives under 450,000 distinct CDR3 sequences, about 15% of which show up once; over 1% is in the top ten. The specimen sequenced was blood, either unsorted or a sorted T cell fraction (not recorded which). These receptors originate from a male donor with ankylosing spondylitis.

V gene TRBV20-1 combines with J gene TRBJ2-5; 8 bases match TRBD2. Germline assignment: CDR1 DFQATT and CDR2 SNEGSKA (reference sequence). The CDR3 contains 19 residues. V lost 0 bases, J lost 4 bases, and 19 bases stayed unmatched. CDR3 in DNA: TGCAGTGCTAGAGATGGCTCGTCCGCGGGGGGCAGGCTCGGAGAGACCCAGTACTTC. Its protein is CSARDGSSAGGRLGETQYF.

J is TRBJ2-7 and V is TRBV4-2; D is undetermined. Per the germline V gene, CDR1 is LGHNA and CDR2 is YNFKEQ. The CDR3 has 13 residues. V was pared by 1 base and J by 10 bases, with 14 bases between. The CDR3 DNA follows: TGTGCCAGCAGCCAAGCGGAATCAGGACGACAGTACTTC. Translated: CASSQAESGRQYF.

The table lists this clonotype with a few counts. The V call is TRBV7-3, the J call TRBJ2-3; the match to TRBD2 covers 9 bases. Trimming cost V 1 base and J 4 bases; bases outside gene matches: 6. Germline assignment: CDR1 SGHTA and CDR2 FQGTGA. The CDR3 length is 16 residues. CDR3 coding DNA: TGTGCCAGCAGCTTAAGGGGCGCGGGGGGGCCAGATACGCAGTATTTT. It is translated as CASSLRGAGGPDTQYF. The full variable domain, completed using reference TRBV7-3 and TRBJ2-3, is GAGVSQTPSNKVTEKGKYVELRCDPISGHTALYWYRQSLGQGPEFLIYFQGTGAADDSGLPNDRFFAVRPEGSVSTLKIQRTERGDSAVYLCASSLRGAGGPDTQYFGPGTRLTVL.

The CDR3 loop is CATSRDTGTQPQHF. As DNA, the CDR3 is TGTGCCACCAGCAGAGATACGGGGACTCAGCCCCAGCATTTT. The V and J genes are TRBV15 and TRBJ1-5; D may be TRBD1 (5 bases). CDR3 length equals 14 residues. V shed 0 bases and J shed 6 bases, with 9 bases lying between them. The V gene's germline CDR1 is LNHNV and CDR2 YYDKDF (reference sequence).

Many counts were recorded for this clonotype. This sequence joins TRBV7-2 and TRBJ1-2; D not certain. The CDR3 consists of 15 residues. V was trimmed by 2 bases and J by 5 bases, leaving 15 bases between them. CDR1 and CDR2 from the germline V gene are SGHTA and FQGNSA. The CDR3: CASSLNWEKRYGYTF. The CDR3 DNA reads as TGTGCCAGCAGCTTAAACTGGGAAAAGCGGTATGGCTACACCTTC. The entire variable domain, with the rest obtained from reference TRBV7-2 and TRBJ1-2, is as follows: GAGVSQSPSNKVTEKGKDVELRCDPISGHTALYWYRQSLGQGLEFLIYFQGNSAPDKSGLPSDRFSAERTGGSVSTLTIQRTQQEDSAVYLCASSLNWEKRYGYTFGSGTRLTVV.

This clonotype was observed a handful of times. The J gene is TRBJ2-3, the V gene TRBV6-2 or TRBV6-3, with D perhaps TRBD2 (6 bases). V was cut by 10 bases and J by 0 bases, with 17 bases left in between. The CDR3 loop spans 15 amino acids. Germline CDR1 MNHEY, CDR2 SVGEGT. Written as DNA, the CDR3 is TGTGCCACCGCCGTGGGTAGCGGTAGCACAGATACGCAGTATTTT. This sequence encodes CATAVGSGSTDTQYF.

This clonotype was detected many times. The rearrangement joins TRBV5-1 to TRBJ1-1; maybe TRBD1 (6 bases). V dropped 1 base and J dropped 0 bases, with 13 bases sitting between them. Germline CDR1 SGHRS, CDR2 YFSETQ. CDR3 size: 16 residues. The CDR3 DNA sequence: TGCGCCAGCAGCTTGCCGGCAGGGGCCTTGAACACTGAAGCTTTCTTT. It encodes CASSLPAGALNTEAFF.

The V and J genes are TRBV5-1 and TRBJ1-3, with unresolved D. Germline V lookup: CDR1 SGHRS, CDR2 YFSETQ. V was cut by 0 bases and J by 2 bases, with 9 bases left in between. The CDR3 runs to 15 residues. The CDR3 bases are TGCGCCAGCAGCTTGGTCTCATCCGCTGGAAACACCATATATTTT. Its translation: CASSLVSSAGNTIYF.